This note documents a single TCR beta chain sequence. This clonotype was counted at least ten times. No antigen is known for it. No much larger clone is present one base from it, and per-base qualities are unavailable. What the time point label conveys for this sample: newly diagnosed GD, antithyroid drugs for less than 3 months. For both TCR sequencing and RNA sequencing, RNA was extracted from PBMCs in TRIzol. The diagnosis of Graves' disease was made according to American Thyroid Association guidelines. Patients were recruited from an endocrinology department in Xi'an, China. From each patient, 8 to 10 milliliters of peripheral blood was collected into an EDTA anticoagulant tube. Ficoll Paque Plus density gradient separation was used to isolate PBMCs, and no additional T cell sorting was done. An Agilent 2100 Bioanalyzer and agarose gel were used to assess RNA quality, and a NanoDrop 2000 was used to measure RNA concentration.

These data belong to a study of regulatory T cells in long-lasting Graves disease listed by TCRdb under 2021. With respect to the entire study: Patients with newly diagnosed Graves' disease had been on antithyroid drugs for under 3 months. Patients with persistent Graves' disease were compared with patients with newly diagnosed Graves' disease using TCR sequencing and RNA sequencing of peripheral blood. The study was conducted in China and was registered as a clinical trial. A total of around 35 samples underwent TCR sequencing: around 13 from persistent and around 20 from newly diagnosed Graves' disease patients. What the study reported, not specific to this receptor: Sequencing and analysis were restricted to the TCR beta chain. TRBV28, TRBJ1-2 and TRBJ2-5 were preferentially used in persistent disease, while TRBV20-1 and TRBJ2-1 were favored in newly diagnosed disease. Patients with persistent disease shared more public clonotypes (about 3,000) than newly diagnosed patients did (approximately 1,000). The small sample size was acknowledged by the authors as a limitation that may reduce accuracy. Because the primary lesion, thyroid tissue, could not be accessed, the study looked at peripheral blood alone. Compared with newly diagnosed patients, persistent Graves' disease patients had lower TCR Shannon entropy and fewer highly expanded clones, which suggests clonal expansion.

The germline V gene yields MDHEN for CDR1 and SYDVKM for CDR2. Its CDR3 holds 18 amino acids, cysteine through phenylalanine. This entry keeps only the CDR3 DNA: 54 bases, framed from base 1. V ends up 6 bases short and J 0 bases short, with an unmatched junction base count of 13. The receptor library was made with multiplex PCR. The reads were generated on an Illumina HiSeq 4000. TCR beta libraries were built with iRepertoire HTBI primers and Arm-PCR amplification of CDR3 regions. Before sequencing, the PCR products underwent gel purification. Processing in the source paper ran as follows. Across samples, fewer than 70 TRBV and 15 or so TRBJ segments were identified and used for gene usage analysis of CDR3 amino acid clonotypes. COPE and FqMerger were used to merge filtered high-quality paired reads into contigs. BLAST was used to align contigs to the IMGT TRBV, TRBD and TRBJ reference genes, and CDR3 was defined following IMGT. Any clonotype with a frequency above 0.1% was classified as a highly expanded clone. Repertoire diversity was measured by Shannon entropy, and V-J evenness by the Gini coefficient. Clonotypes shared by more than one individual were considered public. The public reads were run again by TCRdb, first through fastp at Q25 and then through MiXCR, and only productive beta chains were kept. For every CDR3 protein sequence, its rows merge into one entry that carries the most common genes and DNA. TCRdb's processing, not the study's, gives the V and J calls here. In this sample the table shows approximately 300,000 distinct CDR3 sequences, about 20% of which occur a single time. The leading ten clones occupy roughly 35% of the sample.

The rearranged segments are TRBV28 and TRBJ2-1, with 8 bases matching TRBD2. The sequence was obtained from a female donor with Graves disease. Sequences were derived from peripheral blood mononuclear cells (PBMCs), sampled at new diagnosis, from a patient treated with antithyroid drugs. The CDR3 amino acid sequence is: CASSPGGEGLPSYNEQFF. The DNA sequence reads TGTGCCAGCAGCCCGGGGGGGGAGGGCTTACCCTCCTACAATGAGCAGTTCTTC.